The 30 T cell receptor beta chains below all came from one sample that was sequenced in a study of T cell changes during pregnancy in multiple sclerosis. Only in-frame clones appear in the TCRdb table, and some are missing; sequencing was by immunoSEQ multiplex PCR. Of about 75,000 clones in the sample, approximately 95% were seen once. The input for sequencing was CD4+ T cells from peripheral blood mononuclear cells, taken after pregnancy. The source is a female donor with multiple sclerosis, enrolled in a pregnancy study.

The genes are TRBV7-9 and TRBJ2-7, with TRBD2 matching over 9 bases. Germline CDR1 is SEHNR and CDR2 is FQNEAQ (reference sequence). The V and J ends lost 5 bases and 0 bases, in that order; junction bases with no gene match: 8. The CDR3 length is 16 residues. The CDR3 DNA reads TGTGCCAGCAGCCCAAGCGGGAGGAAAGGCTCCTACGAGCAGTACTTC. Protein: CASSPSGRKGSYEQYF.

The chain recombines TRBV9 with TRBJ2-3; TRBD2 agrees at 9 bases. Germline trimming cut 0 bases from V and 6 bases from J; bases unmatched to any gene: 8. The CDR3 spans 16 residues. The V gene's germline CDR1 is SGDLS and CDR2 YYNGEE. CDR3 bases: TGTGCCAGCAGCGTAGTTGGACTAGCGTTCCCCGATACGCAGTATTTT. Its protein product is CASSVVGLAFPDTQYF.

The chain carries TRBV28 and TRBJ1-1; D unresolved. V lost 9 bases, J lost 0 bases, and 17 bases lay in between. Looked up from germline, CDR1 is MDHEN and CDR2 is SYDVKM. This CDR3 is built from 15 residues. The CDR3, as DNA: TGTGCCAGTTACCCGGGCGGACTTATGAACACTGAAGCTTTCTTT. This codes for CASYPGGLMNTEAFF.

About this clone: The junction departs from germline at one end; a sequencing error may be responsible. CDR3 DNA sequence: TGTGCCAGCAGCTTACTAGCGGGAGCATACAATGAGCGGTTCTTC. Translation: CASSLLAGAYNERFF. The V call is TRBV5-5, the J call TRBJ2-1; TRBD2 matches at 11 bases. CDR1 is SGHKS and CDR2 is YYEKEE in the germline V gene (reference sequence). This CDR3 region has 15 residues.

This rearrangement joins TRBV28 to TRBJ1-1; D gene ambiguous. The CDR3 runs 11 residues. Germline V gives CDR1 MDHEN, CDR2 SYDVKM. The CDR3 reads CVVSSNTEAFF. CDR3 nucleotides: TGTGTTGTCTCCTCGAACACTGAAGCTTTCTTT.

In this sample, this clone turned up once. This rearrangement joins TRBV4-2 to TRBJ2-5, with 12 bases matching TRBD2. Trimming took 2 bases from V and 3 from J; bases not matched to a gene: 13. There are 19 residues in the CDR3. Per germline, CDR1 LGHNA and CDR2 YNFKEQ. CDR3 sequence reads: CASSQLQLAGGELKETQYF. As DNA, the CDR3 is TGTGCCAGCAGCCAACTCCAGCTAGCGGGAGGGGAGCTAAAAGAGACCCAGTACTTC.

The gene calls are TRBV5-1 and TRBJ2-7, with 9 nucleotides matching TRBD1. Germline V gene data show CDR1 as SGHRS and CDR2 as YFSETQ. Trimming cost V 4 bases and J 4 bases; bases outside gene matches: 6. This CDR3 has 14 residues. CDR3 sequence: CASSASGTGYEQYF. CDR3 in DNA: TGCGCCAGCAGCGCCTCCGGGACAGGGTACGAGCAGTACTTC.

CDR3 coding DNA: TGTGCCAGCTCACCAGACAACCAAGAGACCCAGTACTTC. This codes for CASSPDNQETQYF. V is TRBV18 and J is TRBJ2-5; D is uncertain. The V end lost 2 bases, the J end lost 0 bases, and 4 bases lay between the germline ends. Germline V gene sequence: CDR1 KGHSH, CDR2 LQKENI. This CDR3 region has 13 residues.

The chain couples TRBV2 to TRBJ1-5; D gene ambiguous. Deletions cut 6 bases from V and 3 bases from J, with 6 bases between. This CDR3 spans 12 amino acids. Germline assignment: CDR1 SNHLY and CDR2 FYNNEI. The CDR3 coding sequence is TGTGCCAGCAGGGCTTTCAATCAGCCCCAGCATTTT. This sequence encodes CASRAFNQPQHF.

This rearrangement joins TRBV27 to TRBJ2-7, with TRBD2 matching over 9 bases. The junction had 5 bases not matched to a gene; V was cut back by 2 bases and J by 3 bases. The CDR3 covers 15 residues. Germline V lookup: CDR1 MNHEY, CDR2 SMNVEV (reference sequence). The CDR3 protein is CASSLRLAERYEQYF. The CDR3 nucleotides read TGTGCCAGCAGTTTACGACTAGCGGAGCGCTACGAGCAGTACTTC.

The chain links TRBV6-1 to TRBJ1-5, with TRBD1 as a possible D gene (5 bases). The germline gives CDR1 MNHNS, CDR2 SASEGT. The CDR3 runs to 14 residues. Trimming took off 8 bases at V and 1 base at J, with 12 bases between the two ends. The chain's CDR3 is CASRKGLSNQPQHF. CDR3 DNA sequence: TGTGCCAGCCGGAAGGGGCTCAGCAATCAGCCCCAGCATTTT.

The J gene is TRBJ2-2, the V gene TRBV30; the match to TRBD1 covers 9 bases. CDR1 is GTSNPN and CDR2 is SVGIG in the germline V gene (reference sequence). The CDR3 has 14 residues. After removal of 6 bases from V and 4 bases from J, the junction contained 6 bases not matched to a gene. The CDR3 sequence: CACLDRGVTGELFF. DNA of the CDR3: TGTGCCTGCCTCGACAGGGGGGTCACCGGGGAGCTGTTTTTT.

This chain joins TRBV4-3 and TRBJ2-5; weak D call: TRBD2 (5 bases). V shed 4 bases and J shed 5 bases, with 14 bases lying between them. The V gene's germline CDR1 is LGHNA and CDR2 YSLEER. This CDR3 comprises 14 residues. As DNA, the CDR3 is TGCGCCAGCAGCCCCACACTAGTTTCCGAGACCCAGTACTTC. Its protein is CASSPTLVSETQYF.

V and J are TRBV11-3 and TRBJ2-1, with D maybe TRBD1 (6 bases). Trimming took 6 bases from V and 0 from J, leaving 15 bases between them. The CDR3 covers 16 residues. Germline values: CDR1 SGHNT, CDR2 YENEEA. The CDR3 nucleotides read TGTGCCAGCAGTCACACTATCAGGGGCTCCTACAATGAGCAGTTCTTC. Protein product: CASSHTIRGSYNEQFF.

The rearrangement uses TRBV6-1 and TRBJ1-5, with TRBD1 matching 11 bases. Germline-derived CDR1 and CDR2 are MNHNS and SASEGT. V lost 1 base and J lost 5; bases outside the gene matches: 28. The CDR3 sequence is 24 residues long. The CDR3 loop reads CASSEGTGGVSPRQAFTRHQPQHF. CDR3 nucleotides: TGTGCCAGCAGTGAAGGGACAGGGGGCGTATCACCGCGACAAGCATTCACCCGGCATCAGCCCCAGCATTTT.

The chain has TRBV6-5 and TRBJ2-7, with TRBD2 matching 9 bases. CDR1 is MNHEY, CDR2 SVGAGI, per germline. The CDR3 sequence is 16 residues long. V was pared by 2 bases and J by 2 bases, with 7 bases of the junction left unmatched. The CDR3 loop reads CASSYLLSGSAYEQYF. The CDR3 nucleotides read TGTGCCAGCAGTTACCTCCTTAGCGGGAGTGCCTACGAGCAGTACTTC.

There are a few counts of this clone. The rearrangement joins TRBV2 to TRBJ1-5; D may be TRBD1 (6 bases). This CDR3 spans 14 amino acids. The V gene lost 2 bases and the J gene lost 5 bases, with 10 bases spanning the gap. Germline values: CDR1 SNHLY, CDR2 FYNNEI. The DNA of the CDR3 is TGTGCCAGCAGTGAATGGACAGTGGATCAGCCCCAGCATTTT. Translated, it gives CASSEWTVDQPQHF.

This chain uses TRBV6-5 with TRBJ2-5; 12 bases map to TRBD2. The V gene end was trimmed by 0 bases and the J gene end by 9 bases; junction bases not matched to a gene: 5. The CDR3 has 15 amino acids. Germline CDR1 is MNHEY and CDR2 is SVGAGI. CDR3 loop: CASSYSTSGRGPQYF. Here the CDR3 DNA reads TGTGCCAGCAGTTACTCGACTAGCGGGAGAGGCCCCCAGTACTTC.

The CDR3 protein is CASGPGTGASGANVLTF. For the CDR3, the DNA is TGTGCCTCCGGACCAGGGACAGGCGCCTCTGGGGCCAACGTCCTGACTTTC. This chain uses TRBV15 with TRBJ2-6; 8 bases map to TRBD1. This CDR3 region has 17 residues. Germline V gene sequence: CDR1 LNHNV, CDR2 YYDKDF (reference sequence). Unmatched junction bases numbered 12, after V lost 11 bases and J lost 0 bases.

The chain couples TRBV18 to TRBJ2-4; D may be TRBD1 (5 bases). With 3 bases removed from V and 5 bases from J, the gap between germline ends came to 14 bases. CDR1 and CDR2 (germline): KGHSH, LQKENI. The CDR3 length is 15 residues. CDR3: CASSPRGQRENIQYF. The CDR3 coding sequence is TGTGCCAGCTCACCGCGCGGACAAAGAGAAAACATTCAGTACTTC.

The J gene is TRBJ2-2, the V gene TRBV15; TRBD1 matches 10 bases. Germline CDR1 is LNHNV and CDR2 is YYDKDF (reference sequence). This CDR3 is built from 15 residues. J gave up 3 bases and V 5 bases, and 3 bases lay outside the gene matches. CDR3 DNA sequence: TGTGCCACCAGCGGCGGGACAGGGGACACCGGGGAGCTGTTTTTT. Translation gives CATSGGTGDTGELFF. The full variable domain, in which reference TRBV15 and TRBJ2-2 provide the parts outside the CDR3, is DAMVIQNPRYQVTQFGKPVTLSCSQTLNHNVMYWYQQKSSQAPKLLFHYYDKDFNNEADTPDNFQSRRPNTSFCFLDIRSPGLGDTAMYLCATSGGTGDTGELFFGEGSRLTVL.

The chain employs TRBV11-3 and TRBJ2-7; weak D call: TRBD2 (7 bases). CDR1 is SGHNT, CDR2 YENEEA, per germline. V was clipped by 0 bases and J by 3 bases, with 12 bases between them. CDR3 length equals 15 residues. This CDR3 reads CASSLDGGPRYEQYF. The CDR3 DNA reads TGTGCCAGCAGCTTAGACGGGGGGCCCCGCTACGAGCAGTACTTC.

The rearrangement links TRBV20-1 to TRBJ2-3; possibly TRBD2 for D (6 bases). Looked up from germline, CDR1 is DFQATT and CDR2 is SNEGSKA (reference sequence). The CDR3 is 11 residues long. Trimming removed 3 bases from V and 10 bases from J, with 11 bases in between. The CDR3 here is CSASIGDSQYF. In DNA, the CDR3 is TGCAGTGCTAGTATAGGGGACTCGCAGTATTTT.

As regards this clone: The junction departs from the called germline gene at one end, perhaps through a read error. V gene TRBV28 combines with J gene TRBJ2-5; unclear D gene. CDR1 is MDHEN and CDR2 is SYDVKM in the germline V gene. The CDR3 extends over 11 amino acids. The CDR3 reads CASSLPEIQYF. The CDR3, as DNA: TGTGCCAGCAGTTTACCGGAGATCCAGTACTTC.

The rearrangement links TRBV29-1 to TRBJ2-1, with 8 positions matching TRBD2. V was clipped by 7 bases and J by 8 bases; unmatched bases: 13. Germline V gives CDR1 SQVTM, CDR2 ANQGSEA. This CDR3 spans 14 amino acids. As DNA, the CDR3 is TGCAGCGCGGAGGATACGGGAGGGGGATATGAGCAGTTCTTC. Translating it yields CSAEDTGGGYEQFF.

This sequence joins TRBV19 and TRBJ2-5; a possible D gene is TRBD2 (6 bases). The V end lost 9 bases, the J end lost 4 bases, and 12 bases lay between the germline ends. This CDR3 contains 12 residues. Looked up from germline, CDR1 is LNHDA and CDR2 is SQIVND (reference sequence). This chain's CDR3 is CASQLAGETQYF. CDR3 coding DNA: TGTGCCAGCCAACTAGCAGGAGAGACCCAGTACTTC.

The chain is built from TRBV5-5 and TRBJ2-2; 7 positions match TRBD2. Germline V lookup: CDR1 SGHKS, CDR2 YYEKEE (reference sequence). Trimming removed 4 bases from V and 3 bases from J; junction bases left unmatched: 15. The CDR3 totals 18 residues. CDR3 sequence: CASSPEGLRERDTGELFF. The DNA of the CDR3 is TGTGCCAGCAGCCCGGAAGGGTTGCGGGAGCGGGACACCGGGGAGCTGTTTTTT.

J is TRBJ2-2 and V is TRBV11-2; 11 positions agree with TRBD2. The CDR3 spans 16 residues. J was trimmed by 7 bases and V by 4 bases; bases with no gene match: 8. The germline gives CDR1 SGHAT, CDR2 FQNNGV. DNA for the CDR3: TGTGCCAGCAGCTCAACTAGCGGGAGTAGGGGCGGGGAGCTGTTTTTT. It yields the protein CASSSTSGSRGGELFF.

This rearrangement joins TRBV5-1 to TRBJ1-1, with 7 bases matching TRBD1. CDR3 size: 17 residues. The ends lost 7 bases at V and 5 bases at J; junction bases unmatched: 20. Looked up from germline, CDR1 is SGHRS and CDR2 is YFSETQ. The CDR3 nucleotides read TGCGCCAGCTCCAATTCCAGACAGGGAAGGGGTTGGACTGAAGCTTTCTTT. Protein sequence: CASSNSRQGRGWTEAFF.

The chain couples TRBV2 to TRBJ2-3; maybe TRBD2 (7 bases). CDR1 is SNHLY, CDR2 FYNNEI, per germline. The CDR3 is 15 residues long. The ends were cut back, 7 bases at V and 6 bases at J, with 20 bases in the middle. The CDR3 region is CASTWTRGMRDTQYF. The CDR3, as DNA: TGTGCCAGCACATGGACTAGGGGGATGCGGGATACGCAGTATTTT.